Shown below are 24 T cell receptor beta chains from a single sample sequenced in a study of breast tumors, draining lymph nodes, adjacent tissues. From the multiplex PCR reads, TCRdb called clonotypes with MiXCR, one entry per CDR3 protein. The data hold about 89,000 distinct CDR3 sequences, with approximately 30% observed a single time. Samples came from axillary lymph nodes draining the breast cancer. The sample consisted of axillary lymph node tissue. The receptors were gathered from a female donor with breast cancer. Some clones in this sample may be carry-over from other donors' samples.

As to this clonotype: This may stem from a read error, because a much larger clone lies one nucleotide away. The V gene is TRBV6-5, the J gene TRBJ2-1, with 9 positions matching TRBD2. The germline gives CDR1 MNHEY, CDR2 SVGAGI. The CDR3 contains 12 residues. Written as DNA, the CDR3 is TGTGCCAGCTCTAGCGGGACCAATGACCAGTTCTTC. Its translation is CASSSGTNDQFF.

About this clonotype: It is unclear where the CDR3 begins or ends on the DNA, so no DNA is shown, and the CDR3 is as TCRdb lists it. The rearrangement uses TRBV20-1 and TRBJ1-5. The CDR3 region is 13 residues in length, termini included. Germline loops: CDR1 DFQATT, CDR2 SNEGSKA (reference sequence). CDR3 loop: CSTSGGTHQPQHF.

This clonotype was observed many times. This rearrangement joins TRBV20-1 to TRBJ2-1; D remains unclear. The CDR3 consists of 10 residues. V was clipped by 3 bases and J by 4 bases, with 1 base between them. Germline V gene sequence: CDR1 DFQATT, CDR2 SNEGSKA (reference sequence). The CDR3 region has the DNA TGCAGTGCTAGGTACAATGAGCAGTTCTTC. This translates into CSARYNEQFF.

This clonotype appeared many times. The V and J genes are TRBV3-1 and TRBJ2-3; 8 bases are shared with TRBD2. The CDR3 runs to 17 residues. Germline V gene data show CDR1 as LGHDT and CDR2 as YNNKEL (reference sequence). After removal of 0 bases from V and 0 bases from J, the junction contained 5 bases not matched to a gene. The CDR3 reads CASSQDSAGVSTDTQYF. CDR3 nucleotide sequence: TGTGCCAGCAGCCAAGACTCAGCGGGAGTCAGCACAGATACGCAGTATTTT.

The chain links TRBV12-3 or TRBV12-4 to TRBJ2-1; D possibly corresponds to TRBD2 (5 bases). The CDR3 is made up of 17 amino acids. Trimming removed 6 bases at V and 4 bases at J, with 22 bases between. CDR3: CASRPTTTGERYNEQFF. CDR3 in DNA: TGTGCCAGCAGACCCACCACGACCGGGGAGAGGTACAATGAGCAGTTCTTC.

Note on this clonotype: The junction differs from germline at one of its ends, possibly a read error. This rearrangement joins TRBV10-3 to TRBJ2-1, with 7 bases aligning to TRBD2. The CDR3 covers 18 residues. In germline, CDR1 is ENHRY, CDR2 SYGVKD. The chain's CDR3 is CAISVGGGPTGSCNEQFF. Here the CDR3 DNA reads TGTGCCATCAGTGTGGGGGGAGGGCCGACTGGCTCCTGCAATGAGCAGTTCTTC.

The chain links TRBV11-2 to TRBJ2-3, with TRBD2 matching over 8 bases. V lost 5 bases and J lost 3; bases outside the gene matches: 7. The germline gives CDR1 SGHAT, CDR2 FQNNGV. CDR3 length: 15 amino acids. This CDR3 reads CASSREGGATDTQYF. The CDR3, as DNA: TGTGCCAGCAGCCGGGAGGGGGGGGCGACAGATACGCAGTATTTT.

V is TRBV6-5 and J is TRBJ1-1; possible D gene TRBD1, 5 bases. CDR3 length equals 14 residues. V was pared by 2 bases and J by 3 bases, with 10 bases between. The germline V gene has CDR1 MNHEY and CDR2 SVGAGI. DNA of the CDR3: TGTGCCAGCAGTTACAATGGGGCAGACACTGAAGCTTTCTTT. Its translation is CASSYNGADTEAFF.

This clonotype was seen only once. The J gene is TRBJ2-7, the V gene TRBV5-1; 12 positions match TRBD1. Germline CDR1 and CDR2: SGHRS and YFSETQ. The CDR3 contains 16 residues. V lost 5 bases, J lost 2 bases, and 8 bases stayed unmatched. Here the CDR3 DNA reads TGCGCCAGCAGTCAGGCCGGGACAGGGGGCCCCTACGAGCAGTACTTC. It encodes CASSQAGTGGPYEQYF.

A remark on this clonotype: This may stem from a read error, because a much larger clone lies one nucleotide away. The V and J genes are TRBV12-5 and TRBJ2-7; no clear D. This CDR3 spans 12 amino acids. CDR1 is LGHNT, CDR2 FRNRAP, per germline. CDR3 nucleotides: TGTGCTAGTGGTTTCGTATGGTTTCCGGTAAACTTC. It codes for CASGFVWFPVNF.

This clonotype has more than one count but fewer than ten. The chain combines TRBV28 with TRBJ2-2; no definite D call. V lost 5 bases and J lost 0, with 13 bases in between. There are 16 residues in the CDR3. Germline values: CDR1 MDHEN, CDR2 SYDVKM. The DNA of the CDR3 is TGTGCCAGCAGTAAGTTGGTCGCGGCGAACACCGGGGAGCTGTTTTTT. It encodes CASSKLVAANTGELFF.

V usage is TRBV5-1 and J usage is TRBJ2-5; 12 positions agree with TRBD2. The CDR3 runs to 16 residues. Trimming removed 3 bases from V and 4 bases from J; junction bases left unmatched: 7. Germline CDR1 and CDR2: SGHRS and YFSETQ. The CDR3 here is CASSSLAGGPAETQYF. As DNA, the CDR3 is TGCGCCAGCAGCTCTCTAGCGGGAGGGCCGGCAGAGACCCAGTACTTC. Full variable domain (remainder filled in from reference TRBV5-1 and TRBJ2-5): KAGVTQTPRYLIKTRGQQVTLSCSPISGHRSVSWYQQTPGQGLQFLFEYFSETQRNKGNFPGRFSGRQFSNSRSEMNVSTLELGDSALYLCASSSLAGGPAETQYFGPGTRLLVL.

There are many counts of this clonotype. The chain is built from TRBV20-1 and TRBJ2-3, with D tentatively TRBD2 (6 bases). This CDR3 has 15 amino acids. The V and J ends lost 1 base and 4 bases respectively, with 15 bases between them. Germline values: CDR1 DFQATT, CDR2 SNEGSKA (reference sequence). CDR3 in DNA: TGCAGTGCTAGAGTGGGAGGTTTTCTGGCAGATACGCAGTATTTT. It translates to CSARVGGFLADTQYF.

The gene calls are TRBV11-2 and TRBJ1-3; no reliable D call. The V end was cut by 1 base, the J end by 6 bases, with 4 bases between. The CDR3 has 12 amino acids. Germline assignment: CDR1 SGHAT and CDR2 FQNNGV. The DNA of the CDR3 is TGTGCCAGCAGCTTAGCGGCAAACACCATATATTTT. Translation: CASSLAANTIYF.

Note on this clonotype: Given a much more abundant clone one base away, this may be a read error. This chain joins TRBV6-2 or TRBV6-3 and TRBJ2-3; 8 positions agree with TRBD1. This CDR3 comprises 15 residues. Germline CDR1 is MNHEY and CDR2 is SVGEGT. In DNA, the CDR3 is TGTGTCAGCAGTTTCCCGGGACAGGGCACAGATACGCAGTATTTT. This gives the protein CVSSFPGQGTDTQYF.

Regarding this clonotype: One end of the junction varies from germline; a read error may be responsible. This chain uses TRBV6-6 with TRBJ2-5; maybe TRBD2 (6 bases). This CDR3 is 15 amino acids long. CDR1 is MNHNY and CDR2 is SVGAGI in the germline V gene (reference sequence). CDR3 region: CASSHSSLAQETQYF. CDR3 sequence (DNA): TGTGCCAGCAGTCACTCGAGCCTAGCGCAAGAGACCCAGTACTTC.

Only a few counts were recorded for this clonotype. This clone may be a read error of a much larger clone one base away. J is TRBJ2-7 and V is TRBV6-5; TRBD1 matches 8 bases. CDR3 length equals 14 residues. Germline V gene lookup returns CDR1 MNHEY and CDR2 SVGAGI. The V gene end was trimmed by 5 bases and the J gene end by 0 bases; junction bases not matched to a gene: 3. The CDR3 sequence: CASSQQGVSYEQYF. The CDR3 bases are TGTGCCAGCAGTCAACAGGGGGTCTCCTACGAGCAGTACTTC.

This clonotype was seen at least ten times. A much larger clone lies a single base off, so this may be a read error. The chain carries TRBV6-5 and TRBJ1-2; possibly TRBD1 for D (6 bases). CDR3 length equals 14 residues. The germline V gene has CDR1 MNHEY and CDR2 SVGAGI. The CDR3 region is CASSHSQGYYGYTF. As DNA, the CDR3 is TGTGCCAGCAGTCACTCACAGGGTTACTATGGCTACACCTTC.

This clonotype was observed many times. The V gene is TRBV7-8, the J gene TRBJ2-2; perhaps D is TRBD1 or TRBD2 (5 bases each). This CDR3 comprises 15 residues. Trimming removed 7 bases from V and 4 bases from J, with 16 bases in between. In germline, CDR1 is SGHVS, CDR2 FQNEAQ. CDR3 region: CASTLEGWGTGELFF. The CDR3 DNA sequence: TGTGCCAGCACCCTAGAGGGGTGGGGCACCGGGGAGCTGTTTTTT.

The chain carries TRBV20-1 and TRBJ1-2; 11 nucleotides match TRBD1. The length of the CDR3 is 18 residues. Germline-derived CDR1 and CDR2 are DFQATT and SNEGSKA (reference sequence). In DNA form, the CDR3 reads TGCAGCGCTGGCCTCCCCCGTGGGACAGGGGGGGGGGACTATGGCTACACCTTC. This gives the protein CSAGLPRGTGGGDYGYTF.

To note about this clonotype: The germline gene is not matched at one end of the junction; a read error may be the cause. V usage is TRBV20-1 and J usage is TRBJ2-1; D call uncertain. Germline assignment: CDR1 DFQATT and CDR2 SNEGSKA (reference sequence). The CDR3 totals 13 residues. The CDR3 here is CSARGPVGSEQFF. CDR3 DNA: TGCAGCGCTAGAGGACCGGTTGGAAGTGAGCAGTTCTTC.

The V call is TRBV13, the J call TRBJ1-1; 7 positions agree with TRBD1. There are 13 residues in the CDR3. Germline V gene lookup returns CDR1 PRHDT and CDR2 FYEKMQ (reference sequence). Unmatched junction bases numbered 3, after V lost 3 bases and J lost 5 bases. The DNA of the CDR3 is TGTGCCAGCAGCTTCAGGGGGGGAACTGAAGCTTTCTTT. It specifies CASSFRGGTEAFF. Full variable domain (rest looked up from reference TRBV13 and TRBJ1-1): AAGVIQSPRHLIKEKRETATLKCYPIPRHDTVYWYQQGPGQDPQFLISFYEKMQSDKGSIPDRFSAQQFSDYHSELNMSSLELGDSALYFCASSFRGGTEAFFGQGTRLTVV.

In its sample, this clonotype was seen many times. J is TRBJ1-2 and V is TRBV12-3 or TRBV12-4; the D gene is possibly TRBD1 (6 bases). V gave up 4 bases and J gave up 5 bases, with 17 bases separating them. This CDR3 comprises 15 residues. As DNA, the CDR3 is TGTGCCAGCAGTTCCTGGGACACCCGGTATTATGGCTACACCTTC. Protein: CASSSWDTRYYGYTF.

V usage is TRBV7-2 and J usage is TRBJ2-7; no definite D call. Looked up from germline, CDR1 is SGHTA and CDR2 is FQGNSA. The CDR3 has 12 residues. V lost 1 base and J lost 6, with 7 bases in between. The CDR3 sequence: CASSLDRSEQYF. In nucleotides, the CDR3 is TGTGCCAGCAGCTTAGACCGGTCCGAGCAGTACTTC.